Sequencing of this TCR beta chain was carried out in a study of blood T cell repertoires in COVID-19. In the source study's methods: From reference gene primer amplification, estimates of nucleated cell counts were derived. Here immunoSEQ multiplex PCR was the method, and the copy in TCRdb shows in-frame clones only, minus some. The DNA gave D and trimming, while V, J and clone size come from that table. There are over 85,000 clones in the sample; roughly 80% occur only once, and around 9.8% lies in the top ten. This receptor was taken from a man in his 60s with active or convalescent COVID-19. The specimen was peripheral blood.

CDR3 nucleotide sequence: TGTGCCACCAGCAGGGACAGGGTGAGGGAGCAGTACTTC. It encodes CATSRDRVREQYF. The rearrangement links TRBV15 to TRBJ2-7; 8 bases align to TRBD1. V trimming: 3 bases; J trimming: 7 bases; junction bases outside the gene matches: 5. CDR3 length: 13 residues. Per the germline V gene, CDR1 is LNHNV and CDR2 is YYDKDF (reference sequence).